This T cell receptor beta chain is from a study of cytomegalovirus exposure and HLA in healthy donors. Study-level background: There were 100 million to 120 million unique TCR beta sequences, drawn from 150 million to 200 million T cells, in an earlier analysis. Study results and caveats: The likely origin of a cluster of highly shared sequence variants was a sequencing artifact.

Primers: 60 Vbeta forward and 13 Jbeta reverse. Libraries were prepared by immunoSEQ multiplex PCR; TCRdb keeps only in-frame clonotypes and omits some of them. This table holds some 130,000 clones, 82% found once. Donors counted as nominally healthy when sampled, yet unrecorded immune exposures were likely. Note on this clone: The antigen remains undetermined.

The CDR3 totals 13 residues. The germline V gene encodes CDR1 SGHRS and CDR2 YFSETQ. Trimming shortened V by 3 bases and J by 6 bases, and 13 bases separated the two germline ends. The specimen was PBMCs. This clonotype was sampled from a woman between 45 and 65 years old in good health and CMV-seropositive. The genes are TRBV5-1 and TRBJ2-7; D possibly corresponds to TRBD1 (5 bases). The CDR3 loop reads CASSSLGQGEQYF. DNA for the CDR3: TGCGCCAGCAGCTCGCTGGGGCAGGGCGAGCAGTACTTC. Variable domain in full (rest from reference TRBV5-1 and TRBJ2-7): KAGVTQTPRYLIKTRGQQVTLSCSPISGHRSVSWYQQTPGQGLQFLFEYFSETQRNKGNFPGRFSGRQFSNSRSEMNVSTLELGDSALYLCASSSLGQGEQYFGPGTRLTVT.